This TCR beta chain was observed in a study of STAT5B mutations in CD4+ large granular lymphocyte leukemia (dated by TCRdb to 2022 to 2024). Regarding the research as a whole: Among the healthy controls, the CDR3 'QG' motif was associated with a particular HLA allele. The study compared the TCRbeta repertoires of patients with CD4+ T-cell large granular lymphocyte leukemia against the TCRbeta repertoires of healthy blood donors. Flow cytometry performed on FACSCanto II or FACSVerse showed that the purified fractions had more than 95% purity among lymphocytes.

Turning to this clone: Its target antigen remains unknown. Qualities for individual bases were not recorded, and no much larger clone is one base off.

Paper-wide results and their limitations: Enrichment of TRBV06-family usage was observed among the top patient clones (8/27) relative to healthy controls (2/35). CD4-sorted patient repertoires appeared more clonal than healthy CD4+ repertoires, and this difference persisted after removing the putative leukemic clones. Main leukemic clonotypes were private to each patient, although about a quarter of the main leukemic clonotypes were found at low frequency in the non-leukemic repertoires of other patients. The data were not HLA-matched, and the higher clonality in CD4+ T-LGLL than in CD8+ T-LGLL could be due to the relatively small sample size.

Ends trimmed: V by 6 bases, J by 3 bases; bases unmatched to a gene: 3. The CDR3 has 13 amino acids, counting the end cysteine and phenylalanine. CDR3 DNA is the only sequence kept; it has 39 bases, read in frame from the first base. CDR1 and CDR2 are drawn from the germline V gene (reference sequence): MNHEY, SMNVEV. The immunoSEQ assay at survey resolution was applied to genomic DNA for sequencing of TCRbeta rearrangements. In the authors' own workflow: A lowest detectable productive clonotype frequency of 2.59 x 10-5 was observed in the TCR sequencing data. Only productive TCRbeta rearrangements, meaning sequences that were complete and in-frame, were kept for the analyses. The clonality of each sample was calculated as Simpson clonality in the immunoSEQ Analyzer version 3.0. Clones were grouped by frequency into very rare, small, medium, large (1-20%) or hyperexpanded (>20%) categories. Generation probabilities were estimated with OLGA 1.2.3, V-gene circos plots were made with VDJtools, specificities were searched in VDJdb, and CDR3 motifs were identified with GLIPH. TCRdb took over this immuneACCESS table, retaining in-frame rearrangements with V and J assigned. Such tables are incomplete; in checked studies, under half of the missing clones stem from an unresolved V gene, and the remainder is unexplained. The V and J calls and the clone size are those of that table, but D and trimming were determined from the DNA. This sample comprises 37,000 or so clones, roughly 80% of them detected only once. The ten largest clones take up approximately 0.3% of the sample.

The healthy control group was made up of around 38 blood donors, and the Finnish Red Cross blood service supplied their buffy coats. All TCR-sequenced material derived from peripheral blood: patient blood samples and healthy donor buffy coats. Peripheral blood mononuclear cells were isolated by Ficoll-Hypaque gradient centrifugation. CD4+ cells were purified magnetically from the buffy coats of healthy controls. Genomic DNA was extracted using the Gentra Puregene Cell and Tissue kit, and a Qubit 2.0 fluorometer was used to quantify it. Sample: CD4+ T cells from blood buffy coats. This clonotype was obtained from a human donor in good health. Here the chain combines TRBV27 and TRBJ2-7; 9 bases in the middle match TRBD1. At the DNA level, the sequence is TGTGCCAGCAGGGGGACAGGGTACTACGAGCAGTACTTC. This translates into CASRGTGYYEQYF.